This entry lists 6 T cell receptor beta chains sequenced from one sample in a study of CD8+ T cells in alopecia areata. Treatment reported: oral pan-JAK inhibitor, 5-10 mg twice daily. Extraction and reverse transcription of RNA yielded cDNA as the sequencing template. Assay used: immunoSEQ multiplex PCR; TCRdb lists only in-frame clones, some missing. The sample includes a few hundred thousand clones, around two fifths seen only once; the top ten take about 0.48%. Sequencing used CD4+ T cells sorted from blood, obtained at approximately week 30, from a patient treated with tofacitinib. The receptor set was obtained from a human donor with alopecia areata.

This CDR3 is CASSYDGGNGYTF. The CDR3 nucleotides are TGTGCCAGCAGCTATGACGGAGGGAATGGCTACACCTTC. V and J are TRBV6-1 and TRBJ1-2; no reliable D call. The V end lost 6 bases, the J end lost 6 bases, and 14 bases lay between the germline ends. CDR1 and CDR2 (germline): MNHNS, SASEGT. There are 13 residues in the CDR3.

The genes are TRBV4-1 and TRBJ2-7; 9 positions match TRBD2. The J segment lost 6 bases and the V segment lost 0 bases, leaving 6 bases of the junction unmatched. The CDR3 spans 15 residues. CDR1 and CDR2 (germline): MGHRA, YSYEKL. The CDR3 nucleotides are TGCGCCAGCAGCCAAGATCTCCTAGCGGGATCCGAGCAGTACTTC. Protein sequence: CASSQDLLAGSEQYF.

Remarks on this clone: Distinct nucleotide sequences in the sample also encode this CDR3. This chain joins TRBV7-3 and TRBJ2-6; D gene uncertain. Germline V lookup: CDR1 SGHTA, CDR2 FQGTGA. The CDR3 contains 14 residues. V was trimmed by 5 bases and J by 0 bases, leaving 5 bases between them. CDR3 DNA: TGTGCCAGCAGCAGTGGCTCTGGGGCCAACGTCCTGACTTTC. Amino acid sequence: CASSSGSGANVLTF.

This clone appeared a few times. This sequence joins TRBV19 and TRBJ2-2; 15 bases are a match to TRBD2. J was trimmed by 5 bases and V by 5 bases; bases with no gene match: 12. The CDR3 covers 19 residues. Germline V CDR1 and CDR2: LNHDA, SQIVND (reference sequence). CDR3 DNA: TGTGCCAGTAGTCCGGGCAGGACTAGCGGGGGGGCTAGAACCGGGGAGCTGTTTTTT. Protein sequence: CASSPGRTSGGARTGELFF.

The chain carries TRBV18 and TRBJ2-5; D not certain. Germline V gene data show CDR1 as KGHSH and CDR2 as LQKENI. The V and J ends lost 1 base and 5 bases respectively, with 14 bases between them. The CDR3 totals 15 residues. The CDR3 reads CASSPRTPGRETQYF. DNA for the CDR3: TGTGCCAGCTCACCACGCACGCCGGGCCGGGAGACCCAGTACTTC.

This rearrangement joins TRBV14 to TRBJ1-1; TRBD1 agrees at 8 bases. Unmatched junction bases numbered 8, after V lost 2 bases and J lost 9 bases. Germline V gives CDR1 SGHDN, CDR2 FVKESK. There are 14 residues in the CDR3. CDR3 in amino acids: CASSQQGALGKAFF. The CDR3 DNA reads TGTGCCAGCAGCCAACAGGGGGCGCTGGGAAAAGCTTTCTTT.